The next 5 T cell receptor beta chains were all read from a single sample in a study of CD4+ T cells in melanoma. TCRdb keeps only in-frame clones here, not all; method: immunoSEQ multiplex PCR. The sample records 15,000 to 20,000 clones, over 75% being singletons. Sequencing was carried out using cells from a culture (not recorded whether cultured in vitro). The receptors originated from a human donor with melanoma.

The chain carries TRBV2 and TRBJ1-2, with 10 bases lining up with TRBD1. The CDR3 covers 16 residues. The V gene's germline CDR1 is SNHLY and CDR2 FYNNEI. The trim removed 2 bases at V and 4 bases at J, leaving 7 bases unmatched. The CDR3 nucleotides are TGTGCCAGCAGTGAAAGGGCTAGGGACAGGGGCTATGGCTACACCTTC. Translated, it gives CASSERARDRGYGYTF.

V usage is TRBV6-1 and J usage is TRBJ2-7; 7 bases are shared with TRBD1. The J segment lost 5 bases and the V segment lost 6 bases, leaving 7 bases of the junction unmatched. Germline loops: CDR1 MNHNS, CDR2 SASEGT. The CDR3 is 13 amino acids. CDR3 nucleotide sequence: TGTGCCAGCAGGTGGGGAGACAGGGACGAGCAGTACTTC. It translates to CASRWGDRDEQYF.

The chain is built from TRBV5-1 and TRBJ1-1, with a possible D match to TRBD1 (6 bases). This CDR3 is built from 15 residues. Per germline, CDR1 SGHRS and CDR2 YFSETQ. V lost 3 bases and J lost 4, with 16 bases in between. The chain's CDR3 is CASSSARLGGTEAFF. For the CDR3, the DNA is TGCGCCAGCAGCTCCGCACGATTAGGGGGCACTGAAGCTTTCTTT.

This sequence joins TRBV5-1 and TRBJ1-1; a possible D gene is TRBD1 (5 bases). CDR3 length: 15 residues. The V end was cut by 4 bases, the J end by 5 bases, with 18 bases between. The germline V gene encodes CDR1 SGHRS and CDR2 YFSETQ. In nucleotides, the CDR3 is TGCGCCAGCAGCCCGGTTATGGGGGAGGGGACTGAAGCTTTCTTT. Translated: CASSPVMGEGTEAFF.

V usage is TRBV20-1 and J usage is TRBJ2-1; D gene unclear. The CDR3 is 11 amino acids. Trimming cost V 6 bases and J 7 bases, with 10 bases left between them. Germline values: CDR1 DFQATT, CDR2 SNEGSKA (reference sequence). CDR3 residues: CSAETPNEQFF. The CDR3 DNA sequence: TGCAGTGCGGAGACACCAAATGAGCAGTTCTTC.